These 18 T cell receptor beta chains were all obtained from the same sample, sequenced in a study of blood T cell repertoires in COVID-19 (dated by TCRdb to 2020 to 2022). The method behind the library was the immunoSEQ multiplex PCR assay. Held by TCRdb, this immuneACCESS table contains in-frame sequences only and omits some clones. Under half of the omission traces to an unresolved V gene where checked; the cause of the rest is unknown. This sample lists about 150,000 clones; 87% were detected once. The biggest ten clones account for around 6.1% of the sample. The sequenced sample was peripheral blood. The receptors originated from an older man with acute or convalescent COVID-19.

The rearrangement joins TRBV28 to TRBJ1-5; the D gene is possibly TRBD1 (6 bases). Germline CDR1 is MDHEN and CDR2 is SYDVKM. CDR3 length equals 16 residues. Deletions cut 8 bases from V and 7 bases from J, with 24 bases between. CDR3 residues: CASVKGGSQRYQPQHF. The CDR3 DNA follows: TGTGCCAGCGTTAAAGGGGGATCCCAAAGATACCAGCCCCAGCATTTT. The whole variable domain, remainder taken from reference TRBV28 and TRBJ1-5, is DVKVTQSSRYLVKRTGEKVFLECVQDMDHENMFWYRQDPGLGLRLIYFSYDVKMKEKGDIPEGYSVSREKKERFSLILESASTNQTSMYLCASVKGGSQRYQPQHFGDGTRLSIL.

A single count supports this clone. The V and J genes are TRBV6-2 or TRBV6-3 and TRBJ2-5; the D gene is possibly TRBD2 (6 bases). The CDR3 extends over 14 amino acids. Germline V gene sequence: CDR1 MNHEY, CDR2 SVGEGT. Trimming stripped 2 bases from V and 1 base from J, with 8 bases between. For the CDR3, the DNA is TGTGCCAGCAGTTACACGCGGGGCCAAGAGACCCAGTACTTC. Translating gives CASSYTRGQETQYF.

V and J are TRBV9 and TRBJ1-2; D perhaps matches TRBD1 (5 bases). The CDR3 is 14 amino acids. Germline CDR1 is SGDLS and CDR2 is YYNGEE. V gave up 0 bases and J gave up 5 bases, with 11 bases separating them. The CDR3 nucleotides are TGTGCCAGCAGCGTAGGCTTGGAGGGGTATGGCTACACCTTC. Translated, it gives CASSVGLEGYGYTF.

The chain joins TRBV28 to TRBJ2-1; tentative D call: TRBD2 (5 bases). The CDR3 covers 14 residues. V lost 3 bases to trimming and J lost 9 bases, with 15 bases between them. Germline V CDR1 and CDR2: MDHEN, SYDVKM. The CDR3 DNA sequence: TGTGCCAGCAGTTTCCCCGGGAATTATCGTGAGCAGTTCTTC. Translated, it gives CASSFPGNYREQFF.

This clone showed up just once. For the CDR3, the DNA is TGTGCCAGCAGCCTCGGAGGGGGGGGCACCGGGGAGCTGTTTTTT. It translates to CASSLGGGGTGELFF. J is TRBJ2-2 and V is TRBV9, with a weak D call TRBD2 (7 bases). Per the germline V gene, CDR1 is SGDLS and CDR2 is YYNGEE. The length of the CDR3 is 15 residues. Trimming cost V 4 bases and J 4 bases, with 14 bases left between them.

The chain combines TRBV29-1 with TRBJ1-1; D call uncertain. The length of the CDR3 is 13 residues. The germline gives CDR1 SQVTM, CDR2 ANQGSEA. V lost 2 bases to trimming and J lost 5 bases, with 12 bases between them. The CDR3: CSVELLKRTEAFF. The CDR3 DNA reads as TGCAGCGTTGAACTCCTCAAACGGACTGAAGCTTTCTTT.

The rearrangement joins TRBV4-1 to TRBJ2-5; D possibly corresponds to TRBD2 (5 bases). CDR1 MGHRA and CDR2 YSYEKL come from the germline V gene. V lost 6 bases and J 0 bases, leaving 11 bases between the germline ends. There are 14 residues in the CDR3. This chain's CDR3 is CASSVGDYQETQYF. The CDR3 region has the DNA TGCGCCAGCAGTGTCGGGGATTACCAAGAGACCCAGTACTTC.

The J gene is TRBJ1-4, the V gene TRBV19, with TRBD1 as a possible D gene (5 bases). The V end lost 6 bases, the J end lost 4 bases, and 18 bases lay between the germline ends. The germline V gene encodes CDR1 LNHDA and CDR2 SQIVND (reference sequence). This CDR3 region has 16 residues. The CDR3 nucleotides read TGTGCCAGTAGCAACGCACCAGGGTCGGGTAATGAAAAACTGTTTTTT. Translation gives CASSNAPGSGNEKLFF. Based on the CDR3 plus reference TRBV19 and TRBJ1-4, the full variable domain is DGGITQSPKYLFRKEGQNVTLSCEQNLNHDAMYWYRQDPGQGLRLIYYSQIVNDFQKGDIAEGYSVSREKKESFPLTVTSAQKNPTAFYLCASSNAPGSGNEKLFFGSGTQLSVL.

This chain uses TRBV10-2 with TRBJ1-2, with a tentative D call TRBD1 (6 bases). Trimming shortened V by 2 bases and J by 2 bases, and 9 bases separated the two germline ends. Germline V gene lookup returns CDR1 WSHSY and CDR2 SAAADI. The CDR3 runs to 14 residues. CDR3 protein: CASSEPQGNYGYTF. In DNA, the CDR3 is TGCGCCAGCAGTGAGCCACAGGGAAACTATGGCTACACCTTC.

The J gene is TRBJ2-2, the V gene TRBV6-1, with D possibly TRBD2 on 5 matching bases. V was cut by 1 base and J by 5 bases, with 14 bases left in between. CDR1 is MNHNS, CDR2 SASEGT, per germline. The CDR3 extends over 16 amino acids. The chain's CDR3 is CASSEGRWRGTGELFF. DNA of the CDR3: TGTGCCAGCAGTGAAGGAAGGTGGCGCGGGACCGGGGAGCTGTTTTTT.

The chain couples TRBV7-9 to TRBJ2-3, with no clear D. The CDR3 runs 16 residues. CDR1 and CDR2 from the germline V gene are SEHNR and FQNEAQ (reference sequence). V gave up 3 bases and J gave up 0 bases, with 13 bases separating them. The CDR3 is CASSFAGYTSTDTQYF. The CDR3 region has the DNA TGTGCCAGCAGCTTCGCCGGGTACACTAGCACAGATACGCAGTATTTT.

V is TRBV27 and J is TRBJ2-7; 10 nucleotides match TRBD2. Losses at the gene ends were 3 bases for V and 6 bases for J; bases not matched to a gene: 5. CDR1 MNHEY and CDR2 SMNVEV come from the germline V gene (reference sequence). The CDR3 covers 14 residues. CDR3: CASSFSSGSGEQYF. In DNA, the CDR3 is TGTGCCAGCAGTTTTTCTAGCGGGAGTGGCGAGCAGTACTTC.

The chain has TRBV12-3 or TRBV12-4 and TRBJ1-2; TRBD1 matches at 7 bases. The CDR3 is 12 amino acids. V lost 8 bases to trimming and J lost 6 bases; unmatched junction nucleotides: 6. CDR3 residues: CASAVRGNGYTF. The CDR3 DNA reads as TGTGCCAGCGCCGTCAGGGGGAATGGCTACACCTTC.

V and J are TRBV30 and TRBJ2-2; 7 bases line up with TRBD2. CDR1 GTSNPN and CDR2 SVGIG come from the germline V gene (reference sequence). There are 17 residues in the CDR3. Trimming took 0 bases from V and 1 from J; bases not matched to a gene: 8. The CDR3 spells CAWSVLGGFENTGELFF. The CDR3 DNA is TGTGCCTGGAGTGTCCTGGGGGGGTTCGAGAACACCGGGGAGCTGTTTTTT.

This clone was observed a handful of times. The V and J genes are TRBV19 and TRBJ2-7; TRBD2 matches 11 bases. V shed 5 bases, J shed 2 bases, and the junction held 8 bases outside the gene matches. The CDR3 consists of 16 residues. CDR1 is LNHDA and CDR2 is SQIVND in the germline V gene (reference sequence). DNA of the CDR3: TGTGCCAGTAGTGTCCGACTAGCGGGATTTCCCTACGAGCAGTACTTC. Its protein is CASSVRLAGFPYEQYF.

The chain links TRBV9 to TRBJ1-2, with a tentative D call TRBD1 (6 bases). Per the germline V gene, CDR1 is SGDLS and CDR2 is YYNGEE. V was cut by 4 bases and J by 6 bases, with 13 bases left in between. The length of the CDR3 is 13 residues. CDR3 coding DNA: TGTGCCAGCAGCCACGGACAGCCTGATGGCTACACCTTC. This sequence encodes CASSHGQPDGYTF.

CDR3 nucleotide sequence: TGTGCCAGCAGCTCCTCTAGCTCCTACAATGAGCAGTTCTTC. Translated: CASSSSSSYNEQFF. The chain is built from TRBV7-9 and TRBJ2-1; no clear D. Germline CDR1 SEHNR, CDR2 FQNEAQ (reference sequence). The CDR3 has 14 residues. Trimming shortened V by 4 bases and J by 0 bases, and 7 bases separated the two germline ends.

This clone was seen once. The J gene is TRBJ1-4, the V gene TRBV21-1; the tabulated D call, TRBD1, remains unverified against the DNA. TRBV21-1 constitutes a pseudogene. The CDR3 spans 17 residues. The CDR3 reads CASNDKQKQATNEKLFF. CDR3 nucleotides: TGTGCCAGCAACGACAAACAGAAACAGGCAACTAATGAAAAACTGTTTTTT.